The 2 T cell receptor beta chains presented below share a single source sample, sequenced in a study of blood T cell repertoires in COVID-19 (dated by TCRdb to 2018 to 2021). Library construction relied on the immunoSEQ multiplex PCR assay. Held by TCRdb, this immuneACCESS table contains in-frame sequences only and omits some clones. Under half of the omission traces to an unresolved V gene where checked; the cause of the rest is unknown. The sample data list hundreds of thousands of clones, and around 84% of these were observed just once. Clones ranked in the top ten supply 3% of the sample. Sequences were obtained from peripheral blood. The receptor set was obtained from a human donor in a cohort sampled during active COVID-19.

The chain recombines TRBV6-5 with TRBJ2-5; TRBD2 matches 7 bases. The CDR3 length is 14 residues. J lost 2 bases, V lost 6 bases, and 6 bases had no gene match. Germline V gene sequence: CDR1 MNHEY, CDR2 SVGAGI. This CDR3 reads CASRLAPEQETQYF. The CDR3 bases are TGTGCCAGCAGACTAGCGCCGGAACAAGAGACCCAGTACTTC.

V gene TRBV9 combines with J gene TRBJ2-3; 9 positions agree with TRBD1. Germline V gene data show CDR1 as SGDLS and CDR2 as YYNGEE. After removal of 4 bases from V and 3 bases from J, the junction contained 9 bases not matched to a gene. This CDR3 contains 16 residues. The CDR3 reads CASSNGQGKGTDTQYF. The CDR3 nucleotides are TGTGCCAGCAGCAACGGACAGGGGAAGGGGACAGATACGCAGTATTTT.